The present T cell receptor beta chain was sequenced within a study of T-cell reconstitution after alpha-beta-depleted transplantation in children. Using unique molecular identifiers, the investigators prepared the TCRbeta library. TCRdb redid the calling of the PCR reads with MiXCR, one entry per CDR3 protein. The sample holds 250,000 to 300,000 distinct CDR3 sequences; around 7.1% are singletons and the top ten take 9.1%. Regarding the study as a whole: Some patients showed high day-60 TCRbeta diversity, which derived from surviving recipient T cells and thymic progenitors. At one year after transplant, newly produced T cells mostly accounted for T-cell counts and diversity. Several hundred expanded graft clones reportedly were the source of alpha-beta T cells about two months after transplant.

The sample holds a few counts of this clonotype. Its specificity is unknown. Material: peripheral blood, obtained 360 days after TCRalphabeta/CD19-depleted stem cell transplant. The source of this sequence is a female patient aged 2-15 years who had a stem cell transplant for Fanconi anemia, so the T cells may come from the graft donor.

CDR3 DNA sequence: TGTGCCAGCAGCTTTCACAGGGGTTCGAACACCGGGGAGCTGTTTTTT. This sequence encodes CASSFHRGSNTGELFF. V usage is TRBV9 and J usage is TRBJ2-2; 7 positions agree with TRBD1. The germline V gene encodes CDR1 SGDLS and CDR2 YYNGEE. Losses at the gene ends were 4 bases for V and 0 bases for J; bases not matched to a gene: 6. The length of the CDR3 is 16 residues.